The clone carrying this T cell receptor (beta chain) was observed many times. Its specificity is unknown. No progression to ophthalmopathy during 18 months of follow-up defined stable disease. This entry is derived from a study of T cells in Graves' hyperthyroidism and ophthalmopathy. The overall study: The authors collected peripheral blood at initial diagnosis, before any treatment.

V was shortened by 4 bases and J by 3 bases, with 16 bases between the two germline ends. The CDR3 covers 15 residues. Germline V CDR1 and CDR2: KGHSH, LQKENI. Using RNA transcripts as the source, TCR beta CDR3 regions were amplified. The study used the HTBI primer set for a first-round RT-PCR of the TCR CDR3. Using its own MiXCR run on the multiplex PCR reads, TCRdb lists one record per CDR3 protein. The table has approximately 700,000 distinct CDR3 sequences, about 17% seen once. General study findings and limits: Classification by a 13 V-J model distinguished ophthalmopathy from stable hyperthyroidism. Peripheral blood also featured most of the thyroid clonotypes expanded above 0.001.

This clonotype was sampled from a man between 18 and 35 years old with Graves' hyperthyroidism. Material: blood. J is TRBJ2-7 and V is TRBV18, with D perhaps TRBD2 (6 bases). CDR3 bases: TGTGCCAGCTCACTATCAGCGGGTACCTACTACGAGCAGTACTTC. Protein sequence: CASSLSAGTYYEQYF.